This TCR beta chain was recorded in a study of regulatory T cells in long-lasting Graves disease. Study-wide points: Researchers reported studying only peripheral blood, not thyroid tissue. TRBV28 was favored in persistent disease, as were TRBJ1-2 and TRBJ2-5.

At least ten counts were recorded for this clonotype. Its antigen is not known. Germline V gene data show CDR1 as SGHAT and CDR2 as FQNNGV. With 1 base removed from V and 8 bases from J, the gap between germline ends came to 6 bases. The CDR3 is made up of 12 amino acids. Time point here: newly diagnosed GD, antithyroid drugs for less than 3 months. PBMCs provided the RNA from which the TCR library was made. Assembly of TCR beta libraries relied on iRepertoire HTBI primers together with Arm-PCR of CDR3 regions. TCRdb re-analysed the multiplex PCR reads in MiXCR, keeping a single row per CDR3 protein. This repertoire shows 240,000 or so distinct CDR3 sequences, 20% found once; its top ten account for over 11%.

Sequencing was performed on peripheral blood mononuclear cells (PBMCs), taken at new diagnosis, from a patient treated with antithyroid drugs. This chain uses TRBV11-2 with TRBJ2-1; D call uncertain. The receptor's source is a female donor with Graves disease. CDR3 in DNA: TGTGCCAGCAGCTTAGGCGGCCATGAGCAGTTCTTC. Protein product: CASSLGGHEQFF.